Included here is one TCR beta chain sequence, with context. Its cognate antigen is unknown. The entry originates in a study of cytomegalovirus exposure and HLA in healthy donors. Study-level findings and limits: The classifier reportedly diagnosed cytomegalovirus status with high specificity and sensitivity. Cytomegalovirus-associated status was assigned to approximately 160 TCR beta chains. Subsequent analysis found a tendency for first-cohort TCR clusters to co-occur within the 90 to 150 validation repertoires.

Clones were sequenced by immunoSEQ multiplex PCR, and TCRdb holds only the in-frame ones, with some missing. The sample comprises under 150,000 clones, 70% to 90% of which are singletons, and more than 1.4% rests with the top ten. This CDR3 region has 15 residues. Germline assignment: CDR1 SGHTA and CDR2 FQGNSA. J was trimmed by 5 bases and V by 2 bases; bases with no gene match: 5. The donors were in the roughly 120-subject validation cohort, distinct from the roughly 720-subject first cohort. The clonotype comes from a woman in her twenties or thirties in good health and CMV-seronegative. V gene TRBV7-2 combines with J gene TRBJ2-5; TRBD1 matches at 10 bases. Sequencing input: PBMCs. The CDR3 protein is CASSLRTGGRETQYF. The CDR3 DNA follows: TGTGCCAGCAGCTTAAGGACAGGGGGTAGGGAGACCCAGTACTTC.